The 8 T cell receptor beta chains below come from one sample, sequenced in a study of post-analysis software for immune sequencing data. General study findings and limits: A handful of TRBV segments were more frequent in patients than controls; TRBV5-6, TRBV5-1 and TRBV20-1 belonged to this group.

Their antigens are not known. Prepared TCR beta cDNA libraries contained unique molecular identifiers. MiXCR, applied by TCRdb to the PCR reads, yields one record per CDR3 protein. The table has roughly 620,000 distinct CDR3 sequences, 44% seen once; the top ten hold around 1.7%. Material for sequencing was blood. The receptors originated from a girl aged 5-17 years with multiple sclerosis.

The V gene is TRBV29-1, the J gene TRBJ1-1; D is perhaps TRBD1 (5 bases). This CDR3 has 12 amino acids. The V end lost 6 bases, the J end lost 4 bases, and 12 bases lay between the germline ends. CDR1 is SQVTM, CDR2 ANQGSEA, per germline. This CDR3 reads CSVQDRGTEAFF. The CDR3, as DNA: TGCAGCGTACAGGATCGGGGCACTGAAGCTTTCTTT.

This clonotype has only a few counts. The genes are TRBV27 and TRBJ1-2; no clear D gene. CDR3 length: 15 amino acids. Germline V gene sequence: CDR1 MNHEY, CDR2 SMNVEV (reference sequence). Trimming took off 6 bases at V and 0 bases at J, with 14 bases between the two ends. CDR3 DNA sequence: TGTGCCAGCAGCCCCTCTACCGGCTCTAACTATGGCTACACCTTC. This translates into CASSPSTGSNYGYTF.

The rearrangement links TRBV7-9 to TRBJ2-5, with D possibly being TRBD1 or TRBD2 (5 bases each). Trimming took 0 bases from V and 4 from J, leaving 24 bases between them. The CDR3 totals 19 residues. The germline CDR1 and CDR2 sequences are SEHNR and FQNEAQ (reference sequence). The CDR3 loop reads CASSLALTPTGPTRETQYF. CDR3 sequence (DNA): TGTGCCAGCAGCTTAGCGCTAACCCCGACGGGACCCACTCGAGAGACCCAGTACTTC.

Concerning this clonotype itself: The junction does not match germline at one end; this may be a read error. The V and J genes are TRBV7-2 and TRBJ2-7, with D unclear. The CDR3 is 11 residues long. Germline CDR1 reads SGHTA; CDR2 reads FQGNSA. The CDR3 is CAGSSAYEQYF. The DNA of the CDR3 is TGTGCCGGCAGCTCCGCCTACGAGCAGTACTTC.

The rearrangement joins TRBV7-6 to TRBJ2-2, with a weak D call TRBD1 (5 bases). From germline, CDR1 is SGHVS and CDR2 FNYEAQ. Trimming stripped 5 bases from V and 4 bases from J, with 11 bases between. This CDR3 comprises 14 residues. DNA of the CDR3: TGTGCCAGCAGCAGACGACAGTTCACCGGGGAGCTGTTTTTT. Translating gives CASSRRQFTGELFF.

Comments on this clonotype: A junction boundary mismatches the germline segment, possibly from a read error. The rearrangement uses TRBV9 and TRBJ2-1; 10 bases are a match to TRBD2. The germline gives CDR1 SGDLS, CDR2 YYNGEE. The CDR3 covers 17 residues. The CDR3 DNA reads TGTGCCAGCAGCCCCCGAATGGAGCGGGGGGGCTGGGATGAGCAGTGCTTC. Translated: CASSPRMERGGWDEQCF. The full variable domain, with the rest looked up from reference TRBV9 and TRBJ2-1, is DSGVTQTPKHLITATGQRVTLRCSPRSGDLSVYWYQQSLDQGLQFLIQYYNGEERAKGNILERFSAQQFPDLHSELNLSSLELGDSALYFCASSPRMERGGWDEQCFGPGTRLTVL.

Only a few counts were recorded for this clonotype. DNA for the CDR3: TGTGCCAGCAGACACGGACTAGCGGGATACCAAGAGACCCAGTACTTC. Translating it yields CASRHGLAGYQETQYF. This chain connects TRBV12-3 or TRBV12-4 to TRBJ2-5; TRBD2 matches 12 bases. J was trimmed by 0 bases and V by 6 bases; bases with no gene match: 5. CDR3 size: 16 residues.

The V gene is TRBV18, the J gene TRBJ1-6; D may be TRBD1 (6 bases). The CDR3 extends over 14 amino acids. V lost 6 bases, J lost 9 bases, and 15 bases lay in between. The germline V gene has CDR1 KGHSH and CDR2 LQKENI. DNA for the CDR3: TGTGCCAGCTCGTCTCAGGGGTCTGTTTCACCCCTCCACTTT. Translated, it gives CASSSQGSVSPLHF.